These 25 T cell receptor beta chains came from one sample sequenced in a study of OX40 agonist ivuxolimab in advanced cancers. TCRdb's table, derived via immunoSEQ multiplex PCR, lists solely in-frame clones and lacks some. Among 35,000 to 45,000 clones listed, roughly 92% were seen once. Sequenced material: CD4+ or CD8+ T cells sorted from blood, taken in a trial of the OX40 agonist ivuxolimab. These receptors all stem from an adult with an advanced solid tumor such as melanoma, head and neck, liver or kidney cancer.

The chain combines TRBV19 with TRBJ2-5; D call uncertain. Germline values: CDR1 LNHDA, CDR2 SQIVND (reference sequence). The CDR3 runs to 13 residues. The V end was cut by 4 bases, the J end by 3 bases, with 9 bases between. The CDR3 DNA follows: TGTGCCAGTAGTAGGGGTGGGGAAGAGACCCAGTACTTC. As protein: CASSRGGEETQYF. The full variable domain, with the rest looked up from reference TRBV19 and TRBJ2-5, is DGGITQSPKYLFRKEGQNVTLSCEQNLNHDAMYWYRQDPGQGLRLIYYSQIVNDFQKGDIAEGYSVSREKKESFPLTVTSAQKNPTAFYLCASSRGGEETQYFGPGTRLLVL.

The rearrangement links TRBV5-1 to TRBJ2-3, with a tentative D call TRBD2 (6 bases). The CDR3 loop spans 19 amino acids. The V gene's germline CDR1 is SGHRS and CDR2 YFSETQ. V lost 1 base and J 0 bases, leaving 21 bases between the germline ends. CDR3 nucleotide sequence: TGCGCCAGCAGCTTGATATACATCGCGGGACGGCCGAGCACAGATACGCAGTATTTT. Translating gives CASSLIYIAGRPSTDTQYF.

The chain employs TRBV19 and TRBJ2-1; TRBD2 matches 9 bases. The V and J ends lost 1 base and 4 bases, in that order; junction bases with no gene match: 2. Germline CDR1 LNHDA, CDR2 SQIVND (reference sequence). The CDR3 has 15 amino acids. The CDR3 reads CASSIGAGGYNEQFF. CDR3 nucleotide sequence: TGTGCCAGTAGTATAGGCGCGGGAGGGTACAATGAGCAGTTCTTC. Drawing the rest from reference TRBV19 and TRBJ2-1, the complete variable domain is DGGITQSPKYLFRKEGQNVTLSCEQNLNHDAMYWYRQDPGQGLRLIYYSQIVNDFQKGDIAEGYSVSREKKESFPLTVTSAQKNPTAFYLCASSIGAGGYNEQFFGPGTRLTVL.

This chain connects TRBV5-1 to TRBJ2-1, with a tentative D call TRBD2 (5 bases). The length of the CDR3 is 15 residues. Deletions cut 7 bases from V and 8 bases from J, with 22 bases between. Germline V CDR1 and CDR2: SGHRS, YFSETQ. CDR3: CASSGSSWGSDEQFF. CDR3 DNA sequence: TGCGCCAGCTCGGGGTCTAGCTGGGGTAGTGATGAGCAGTTCTTC.

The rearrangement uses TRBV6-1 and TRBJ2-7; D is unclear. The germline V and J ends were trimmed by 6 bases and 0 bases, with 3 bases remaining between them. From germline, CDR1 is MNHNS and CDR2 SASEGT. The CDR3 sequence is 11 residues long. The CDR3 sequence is CASSDSYEQYF. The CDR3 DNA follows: TGTGCCAGCAGCGACTCCTACGAGCAGTACTTC.

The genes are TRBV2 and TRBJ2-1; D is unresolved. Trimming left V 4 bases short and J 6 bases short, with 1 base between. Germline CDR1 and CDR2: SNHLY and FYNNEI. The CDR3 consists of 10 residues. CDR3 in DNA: TGTGCCAGCAGTGTCAATGAGCAGTTCTTC. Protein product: CASSVNEQFF.

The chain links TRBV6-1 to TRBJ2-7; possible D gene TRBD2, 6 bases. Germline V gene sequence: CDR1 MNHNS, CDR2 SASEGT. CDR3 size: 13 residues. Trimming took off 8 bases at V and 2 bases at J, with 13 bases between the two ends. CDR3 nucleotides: TGTGCCAGCGGAGGGACGGAGGCCTACGAGCAGTACTTC. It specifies CASGGTEAYEQYF.

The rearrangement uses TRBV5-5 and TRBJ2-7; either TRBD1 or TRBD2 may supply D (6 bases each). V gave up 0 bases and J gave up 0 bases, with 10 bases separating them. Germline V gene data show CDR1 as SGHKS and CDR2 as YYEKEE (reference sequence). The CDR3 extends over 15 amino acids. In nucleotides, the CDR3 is TGTGCCAGCAGCTTGGAGGGGGGACACTCCTACGAGCAGTACTTC. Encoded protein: CASSLEGGHSYEQYF.

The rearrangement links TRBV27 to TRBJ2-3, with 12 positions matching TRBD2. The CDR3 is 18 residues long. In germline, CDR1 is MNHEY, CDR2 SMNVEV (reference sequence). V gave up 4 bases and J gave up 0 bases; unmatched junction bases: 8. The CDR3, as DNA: TGTGCCAGCAGTTCCTTCGGACTAGCGGGAACTAGCACAGATACGCAGTATTTT. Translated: CASSSFGLAGTSTDTQYF.

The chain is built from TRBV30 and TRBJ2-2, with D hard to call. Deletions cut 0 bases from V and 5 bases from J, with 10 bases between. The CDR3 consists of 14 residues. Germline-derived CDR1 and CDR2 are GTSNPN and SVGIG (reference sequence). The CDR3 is CAWSVLVSTGELFF. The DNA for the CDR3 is TGTGCCTGGAGTGTACTGGTTTCAACCGGGGAGCTGTTTTTT.

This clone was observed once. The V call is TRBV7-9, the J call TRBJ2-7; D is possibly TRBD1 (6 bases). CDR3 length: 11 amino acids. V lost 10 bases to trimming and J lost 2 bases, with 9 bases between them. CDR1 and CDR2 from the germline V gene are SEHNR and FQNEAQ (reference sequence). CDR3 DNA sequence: TGTGCCACACAGGGAACCTACGAGCAGTACTTC. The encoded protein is CATQGTYEQYF. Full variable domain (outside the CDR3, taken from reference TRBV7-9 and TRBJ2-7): DTGVSQNPRHKITKRGQNVTFRCDPISEHNRLYWYRQTLGQGPEFLTYFQNEAQLEKSRLLSDRFSAERPKGSFSTLEIQRTEQGDSAMYLCATQGTYEQYFGPGTRLTVT.

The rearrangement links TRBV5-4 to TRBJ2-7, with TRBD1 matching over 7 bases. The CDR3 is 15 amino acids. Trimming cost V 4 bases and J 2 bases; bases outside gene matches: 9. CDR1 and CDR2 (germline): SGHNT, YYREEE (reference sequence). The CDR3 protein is CASSGEGGFTYEQYF. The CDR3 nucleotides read TGTGCCAGCAGCGGTGAAGGGGGCTTCACCTACGAGCAGTACTTC.

CDR3 in amino acids: CASNEENTGELFF. CDR3 DNA: TGTGCCAGCAATGAGGAGAACACCGGGGAGCTGTTTTTT. The chain recombines TRBV9 with TRBJ2-2; D uncertain. This CDR3 contains 13 residues. The germline V and J ends were trimmed by 6 bases and 1 base, with 7 bases remaining between them. Germline assignment: CDR1 SGDLS and CDR2 YYNGEE.

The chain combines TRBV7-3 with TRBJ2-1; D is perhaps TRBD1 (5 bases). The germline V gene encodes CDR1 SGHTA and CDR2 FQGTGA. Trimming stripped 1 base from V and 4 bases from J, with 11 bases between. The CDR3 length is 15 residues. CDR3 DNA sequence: TGTGCCAGCAGCTTAAAGGCGGACAAATACAATGAGCAGTTCTTC. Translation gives CASSLKADKYNEQFF. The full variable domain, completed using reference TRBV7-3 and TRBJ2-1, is GAGVSQTPSNKVTEKGKYVELRCDPISGHTALYWYRQSLGQGPEFLIYFQGTGAADDSGLPNDRFFAVRPEGSVSTLKIQRTERGDSAVYLCASSLKADKYNEQFFGPGTRLTVL.

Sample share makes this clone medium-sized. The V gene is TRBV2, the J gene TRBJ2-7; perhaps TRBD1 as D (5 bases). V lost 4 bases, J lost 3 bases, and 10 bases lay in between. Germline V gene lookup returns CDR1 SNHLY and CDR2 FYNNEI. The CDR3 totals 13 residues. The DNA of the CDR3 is TGTGCCAGCAGTGGCGACAGCTTCTACGAGCAGTACTTC. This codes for CASSGDSFYEQYF.

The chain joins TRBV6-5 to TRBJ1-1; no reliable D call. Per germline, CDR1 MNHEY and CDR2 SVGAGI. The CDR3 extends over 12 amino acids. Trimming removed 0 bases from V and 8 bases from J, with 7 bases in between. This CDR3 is CASSYSIVEAFF. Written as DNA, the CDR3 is TGTGCCAGCAGTTACTCGATTGTCGAAGCTTTCTTT.

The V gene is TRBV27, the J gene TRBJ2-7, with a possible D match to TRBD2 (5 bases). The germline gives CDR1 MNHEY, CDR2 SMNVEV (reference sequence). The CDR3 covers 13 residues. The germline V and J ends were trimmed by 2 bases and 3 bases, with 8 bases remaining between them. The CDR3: CASSLGSNYEQYF. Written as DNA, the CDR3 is TGTGCCAGCAGTTTAGGGAGCAACTACGAGCAGTACTTC.

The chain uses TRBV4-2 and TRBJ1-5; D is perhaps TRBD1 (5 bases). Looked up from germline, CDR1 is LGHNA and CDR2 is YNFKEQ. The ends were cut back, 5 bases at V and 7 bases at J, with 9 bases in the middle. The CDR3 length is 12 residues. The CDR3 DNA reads TGTGCCAGCAGCTCTGGGGGGCAGCCCCAGCATTTT. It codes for CASSSGGQPQHF.

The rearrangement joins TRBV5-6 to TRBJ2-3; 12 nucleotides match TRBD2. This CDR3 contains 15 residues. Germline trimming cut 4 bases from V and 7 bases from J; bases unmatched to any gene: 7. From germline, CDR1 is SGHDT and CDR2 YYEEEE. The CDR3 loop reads CASSMGTSGPYTQYF. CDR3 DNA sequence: TGTGCCAGCAGCATGGGGACTAGCGGGCCTTATACGCAGTATTTT.

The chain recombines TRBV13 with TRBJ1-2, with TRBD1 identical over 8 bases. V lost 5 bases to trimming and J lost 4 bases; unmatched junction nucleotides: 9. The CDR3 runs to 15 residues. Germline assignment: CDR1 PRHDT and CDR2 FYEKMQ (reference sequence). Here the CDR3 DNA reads TGTGCCAGCAGCCCCCGGACAGGGCTCCCCTATGGCTACACCTTC. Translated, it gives CASSPRTGLPYGYTF.

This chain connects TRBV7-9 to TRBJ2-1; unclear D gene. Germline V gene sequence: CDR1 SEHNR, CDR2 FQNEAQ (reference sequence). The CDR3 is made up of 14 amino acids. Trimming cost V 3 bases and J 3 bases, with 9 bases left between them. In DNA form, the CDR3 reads TGTGCCAGCAGCTTCGGATTAAGCTACAATGAGCAGTTCTTC. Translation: CASSFGLSYNEQFF.

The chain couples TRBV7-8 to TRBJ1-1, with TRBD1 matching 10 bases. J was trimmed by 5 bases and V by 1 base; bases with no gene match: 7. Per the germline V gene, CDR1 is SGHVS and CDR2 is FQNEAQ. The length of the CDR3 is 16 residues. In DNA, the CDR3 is TGTGCCAGCAGCTTAGTGACAGGGGGCCACAGAACTGAAGCTTTCTTT. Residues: CASSLVTGGHRTEAFF.

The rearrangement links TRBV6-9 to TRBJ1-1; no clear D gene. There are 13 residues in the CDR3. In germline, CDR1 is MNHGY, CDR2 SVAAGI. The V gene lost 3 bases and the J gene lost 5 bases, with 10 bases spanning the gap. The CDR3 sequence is CASSYGLGTEAFF. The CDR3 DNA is TGTGCCAGCAGTTACGGGCTCGGGACTGAAGCTTTCTTT.

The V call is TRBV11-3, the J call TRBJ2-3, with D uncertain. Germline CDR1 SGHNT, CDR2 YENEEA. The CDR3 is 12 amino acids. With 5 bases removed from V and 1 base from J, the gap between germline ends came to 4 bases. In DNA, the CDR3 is TGTGCCAGCAGCCAACGCACAGATACGCAGTATTTT. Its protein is CASSQRTDTQYF.

CDR3 in amino acids: CASSLGYEQYF. CDR3 sequence (DNA): TGTGCCAGCAGCTTGGGCTACGAGCAGTACTTC. This rearrangement joins TRBV5-6 to TRBJ2-7; no clear D gene. This CDR3 spans 11 amino acids. Trimming left V 0 bases short and J 3 bases short, with 1 base between. Germline loops: CDR1 SGHDT, CDR2 YYEEEE.